This entry is about one TCR beta chain. Its antigen is not identified. The data derive from a study of CD8+ T cells in alopecia areata. V shed 0 bases and J shed 7 bases, with 10 bases lying between them. Germline loops: CDR1 SGHDN, CDR2 FVKESK. The CDR3 contains 15 residues. Extracted from the samples, RNA was reverse transcribed into cDNA to serve as the sequencing template. Produced via immunoSEQ multiplex PCR; TCRdb's table is partial and in-frame only. This table has around 300,000 clones, approximately 60% appearing once. Study-wide results and caveats: In blood and scalp, many expanded lesional clones persisted during tofacitinib.

Documented treatment: oral pan-JAK inhibitor, 5-10 mg twice daily. Alopecia areata patients had lesional scalp punch biopsies and peripheral blood taken from them. V is TRBV14 and J is TRBJ1-6; no definite D call. The sample was CD4+ T cells sorted from blood, taken around week 54, from a patient treated with tofacitinib. This clonotype was obtained from a human donor with alopecia areata. CDR3 sequence (DNA): TGTGCCAGCAGCCAAGATGCGTTAGGGAATTCACCCCTCCACTTT. This sequence encodes CASSQDALGNSPLHF.